This T cell receptor beta chain was found in a study of blood T cells in healthy people across ages. Overall study findings and caveats: Across the age range, TCR beta diversity per million T cells fell in a roughly linear way. Diversity estimates from one million T cells were considered underestimates.

Alongside a J-beta primer mix, a sample-barcoded 5' primer served in a second PCR lasting roughly 6 to 11 cycles. Template switching added a 12-random-nucleotide identifier to every cDNA molecule. From the 5' RACE reads, TCRdb called clonotypes with MiXCR, one entry per CDR3 protein. The sample has roughly 1,800,000 distinct CDR3 sequences, about 50% seen once. Total RNA, at least 5 micrograms per sample, was extracted from PBMCs. Looked up from germline, CDR1 is SNHLY and CDR2 is FYNNEI. The CDR3 loop spans 15 amino acids. Notes on this clonotype: As yet, its antigen is unknown. A junction end diverges from the germline sequence, so it may reflect a read error.

The V and J genes are TRBV2 and TRBJ1-1, with 8 positions matching TRBD1. The sequencing sample was made of blood. The sequence derives from a woman aged 40 to 50 in good health. The CDR3 DNA reads TGTGCCAGCAGTTCTCAGGGGGCGTTGAAGACTGAAGCTTTCTTT. Translation: CASSSQGALKTEAFF.